These 30 T cell receptor beta chains were sequenced from one sample in a study of T cell responses to AZD1222 COVID-19 vaccine. Profiled with immunoSEQ multiplex PCR; TCRdb holds only in-frame clones, not every one. The sample has 120,000 to 150,000 clones, 70% to 90% seen once. Sample: peripheral blood, taken 28 days after the second dose of the MenACWY control vaccine. Receptors originate from an adult who received the MenACWY meningococcal vaccine as a control.

The chain uses TRBV5-3 and TRBJ2-7; weak D call: TRBD1 (6 bases). TRBV5-3 is recorded as an ORF, its role being uncertain. Trimming took 7 bases from V and 2 from J, leaving 19 bases between them. This CDR3 region has 15 residues. The CDR3, as DNA: TGTGCCAGAGGAGATAAGTGGGACACCACCTACGAGCAGTACTTC. Protein product: CARGDKWDTTYEQYF.

This sequence joins TRBV6-5 and TRBJ2-3; possibly TRBD1 for D (6 bases). CDR3 length: 13 amino acids. Germline CDR1 MNHEY, CDR2 SVGAGI. The ends were cut back, 6 bases at V and 4 bases at J, with 11 bases in the middle. This chain's CDR3 is CASSHREPDTQYF. The CDR3 region has the DNA TGTGCCAGCAGCCACAGGGAACCAGATACGCAGTATTTT.

The CDR3 nucleotides read TGTGCCAGCAGCTTAGTGAGCGGGGCTGGGGCCAACGTCCTGACTTTC. It yields the protein CASSLVSGAGANVLTF. The V call is TRBV11-3, the J call TRBJ2-6; the match to TRBD2 covers 7 bases. V trimming: 1 base; J trimming: 2 bases; junction bases outside the gene matches: 2. The CDR3 has 16 residues. Germline lookup yields CDR1 SGHNT and CDR2 YENEEA.

The rearrangement joins TRBV6-2 or TRBV6-3 to TRBJ1-5; no firm D call. V was clipped by 4 bases and J by 1 base, with 8 bases between them. This CDR3 contains 14 residues. The germline CDR1 and CDR2 sequences are MNHEY and SVGEGT. The CDR3 sequence: CASSSFGSNQPQHF. For the CDR3, the DNA is TGTGCCAGCAGTTCGTTCGGGAGCAATCAGCCCCAGCATTTT.

The chain employs TRBV11-2 and TRBJ1-1; tentatively, D is TRBD1 (5 bases). This CDR3 spans 14 amino acids. CDR1 and CDR2 (germline): SGHAT, FQNNGV. V gave up 1 base and J gave up 9 bases, with 15 bases separating them. CDR3 amino acids: CASSLGGGAIKAFF. The CDR3 bases are TGTGCCAGCAGCTTAGGCGGGGGTGCAATCAAAGCTTTCTTT. The full variable domain, completed using reference TRBV11-2 and TRBJ1-1, is EAGVAQSPRYKIIEKRQSVAFWCNPISGHATLYWYQQILGQGPKLLIQFQNNGVVDDSQLPKDRFSAERLKGVDSTLKIQPAKLEDSAVYLCASSLGGGAIKAFFGQGTRLTVV.

The gene calls are TRBV7-3 and TRBJ2-7, with D unresolved. The CDR3 contains 13 residues. V gave up 5 bases and J gave up 5 bases, with 13 bases separating them. CDR1 and CDR2 from the germline V gene are SGHTA and FQGTGA. The CDR3 nucleotides are TGTGCCAGCAGCCTCTCTCATGGTGACGAGCAGTACTTC. Its translation: CASSLSHGDEQYF.

The genes are TRBV4-2 and TRBJ2-7; 9 positions agree with TRBD2. The germline V gene has CDR1 LGHNA and CDR2 YNFKEQ. The CDR3 is 16 amino acids. With V trimmed by 4 bases and J by 1 base, 8 bases remained unmatched. The DNA for the CDR3 is TGTGCCAGCAGCCGTTTAGCGGGGGCCGTTTCCTACGAGCAGTACTTC. Protein product: CASSRLAGAVSYEQYF.

The chain employs TRBV28 and TRBJ1-5; 9 nucleotides line up with TRBD1. The CDR3 extends over 17 amino acids. CDR1 is MDHEN, CDR2 SYDVKM, per germline. J was trimmed by 7 bases and V by 8 bases; bases with no gene match: 18. The CDR3 nucleotides are TGTGCCAGCGGAAGTATGGGACAGGGCGGGTCGCGACAGCCCCAGCATTTT. It codes for CASGSMGQGGSRQPQHF. Full variable domain (remainder filled in from reference TRBV28 and TRBJ1-5): DVKVTQSSRYLVKRTGEKVFLECVQDMDHENMFWYRQDPGLGLRLIYFSYDVKMKEKGDIPEGYSVSREKKERFSLILESASTNQTSMYLCASGSMGQGGSRQPQHFGDGTRLSIL.

V usage is TRBV5-1 and J usage is TRBJ1-5, with 8 positions matching TRBD1. Germline V gives CDR1 SGHRS, CDR2 YFSETQ. V lost 4 bases and J lost 7; bases outside the gene matches: 10. This CDR3 has 15 amino acids. The CDR3 region has the DNA TGCGCCAGCAGCCAAGGACAGGGCCCAGGACAGCCCCAGCATTTT. Protein product: CASSQGQGPGQPQHF.

In this sample, this clone turned up once. The chain is built from TRBV21-1 and TRBJ1-1. TRBV21-1 is a known pseudogene. This CDR3 has 14 residues. The CDR3 is CASSNKGSNTEAFF. The CDR3 region has the DNA TGTGCCAGCAGCAATAAGGGATCGAACACTGAAGCTTTCTTT.

The rearrangement joins TRBV25-1 to TRBJ2-3, with TRBD1 as a possible D gene (6 bases). V dropped 5 bases and J dropped 3 bases, with 21 bases sitting between them. Germline CDR1 and CDR2: MGHDK and SYGVNS. The CDR3 runs 17 residues. The CDR3 loop reads CASSPQLRGRNTDTQYF. CDR3 DNA sequence: TGTGCCAGCAGTCCGCAACTCAGGGGCCGAAATACAGATACGCAGTATTTT.

This clone turned up a few times. The V call is TRBV27, the J call TRBJ1-5, with 8 bases that match TRBD1. V was pared by 6 bases and J by 2 bases, with 3 bases of the junction left unmatched. Germline V gene data show CDR1 as MNHEY and CDR2 as SMNVEV (reference sequence). The CDR3 runs to 14 residues. CDR3 bases: TGTGCCAGCAGCCCCAGGGGGCGCAATCAGCCCCAGCATTTT. Protein product: CASSPRGRNQPQHF.

This clone was detected only once. Here the CDR3 reads CATQGRYSNQPQHF. CDR3 DNA: TGTGCCACCCAAGGGAGGTATAGCAATCAGCCCCAGCATTTT. The chain joins TRBV19 to TRBJ1-5; unclear D gene. Trimming pared 10 bases from V and 0 bases from J, leaving 13 bases between. CDR1 is LNHDA, CDR2 SQIVND, per germline (reference sequence). This CDR3 region has 14 residues.

V is TRBV9 and J is TRBJ2-5; D is possibly TRBD1 or TRBD2 (5 bases each). V shed 4 bases and J shed 4 bases, with 14 bases lying between them. The CDR3 length is 14 residues. Germline CDR1 SGDLS, CDR2 YYNGEE. As DNA, the CDR3 is TGTGCCAGCAGCCCACACTGGGACGGAGAGACCCAGTACTTC. This sequence encodes CASSPHWDGETQYF.

This chain connects TRBV4-2 to TRBJ2-2, with 8 bases fitting TRBD2. CDR1 is LGHNA and CDR2 is YNFKEQ in the germline V gene. V shed 5 bases and J 8 bases; nucleotides not matched to a gene: 7. The CDR3 extends over 14 amino acids. CDR3 amino acids: CASSNSGVEGELFF. CDR3 coding DNA: TGTGCCAGCAGCAATAGCGGGGTCGAAGGGGAGCTGTTTTTT.

This chain uses TRBV28 with TRBJ1-5, with a weak D call TRBD1 (6 bases). The germline V gene has CDR1 MDHEN and CDR2 SYDVKM. The CDR3 sequence is 15 residues long. The V end lost 4 bases, the J end lost 6 bases, and 16 bases lay between the germline ends. CDR3 nucleotide sequence: TGTGCCAGCAGTTACGGCGGGGGGGGCGGTCAGCCCCAGCATTTT. Protein product: CASSYGGGGGQPQHF. Full variable domain (missing parts from reference TRBV28 and TRBJ1-5): DVKVTQSSRYLVKRTGEKVFLECVQDMDHENMFWYRQDPGLGLRLIYFSYDVKMKEKGDIPEGYSVSREKKERFSLILESASTNQTSMYLCASSYGGGGGQPQHFGDGTRLSIL.

This clone turned up a few times. The chain carries TRBV3-1 (or the pseudogene TRBV3-2) and TRBJ1-2; D is perhaps TRBD1 (6 bases). The ends were cut back, 1 base at V and 7 bases at J, with 22 bases in the middle. The V gene's germline CDR1 is LGHDT and CDR2 YNNKEL (reference sequence). The CDR3 spans 17 residues. The CDR3 DNA follows: TGTGCCAGCAGCCAAGGCCTAATTCCGGGGGGGGCGAGTGGCTACACCTTC. Encoded protein: CASSQGLIPGGASGYTF.

CDR3 coding DNA: TGTGCTACAAAACGGGCGAACACTGAAGCTTTCTTT. It is translated as CATKRANTEAFF. The rearrangement uses TRBV10-3 and TRBJ1-1; D not certain. CDR1 is ENHRY and CDR2 is SYGVKD in the germline V gene. The CDR3 is 12 residues long.

V is TRBV5-6 and J is TRBJ1-4; tentative D call: TRBD1 (5 bases). The CDR3 contains 17 residues. Germline CDR1 SGHDT, CDR2 YYEEEE. V lost 4 bases and J lost 3, with 19 bases in between. In DNA form, the CDR3 reads TGTGCCAGCAGCGATCCGGGGGGAGCAGGAGCTAATGAAAAACTGTTTTTT. Protein sequence: CASSDPGGAGANEKLFF.

Comment on this clone: Other nucleotide sequences from this sample produce the same CDR3. This chain links TRBV30 with TRBJ1-5; D is unclear. The CDR3 runs 13 residues. Looked up from germline, CDR1 is GTSNPN and CDR2 is SVGIG (reference sequence). V shed 0 bases and J shed 4 bases, with 7 bases lying between them. In DNA form, the CDR3 reads TGTGCCTGGAGTGTCAGAGGTAATCAGCCCCAGCATTTT. Protein product: CAWSVRGNQPQHF.

The rearrangement joins TRBV29-1 to TRBJ1-1; 7 bases map to TRBD1. CDR1 is SQVTM, CDR2 ANQGSEA, per germline. There are 12 residues in the CDR3. V was pared by 6 bases and J by 5 bases, with 6 bases of the junction left unmatched. CDR3 loop: CSVSRGGTEAFF. The CDR3 DNA sequence: TGCAGCGTGTCCAGGGGGGGTACTGAAGCTTTCTTT.

The chain combines TRBV29-1 with TRBJ1-2; D gene unclear. With 5 bases removed from V and 7 bases from J, the gap between germline ends came to 14 bases. This CDR3 has 12 amino acids. The germline gives CDR1 SQVTM, CDR2 ANQGSEA. CDR3 sequence: CSVFRTGSGYTF. In DNA form, the CDR3 reads TGCAGCGTTTTTCGGACGGGGTCTGGCTACACCTTC.

The V gene is TRBV28, the J gene TRBJ2-7, with a tentative D call TRBD2 (6 bases). Germline values: CDR1 MDHEN, CDR2 SYDVKM. This CDR3 is 17 amino acids long. Trimming removed 5 bases from V and 2 bases from J, with 22 bases in between. The CDR3 DNA reads TGTGCCAGCAGTGACCCACTTGGGGCGGGAAAGACCTACGAGCAGTACTTC. Translation: CASSDPLGAGKTYEQYF.

The rearrangement links TRBV18 to TRBJ1-1; D is unresolved. Germline CDR1 reads KGHSH; CDR2 reads LQKENI. Trimming took off 1 base at V and 3 bases at J, with 9 bases between the two ends. The CDR3 spans 14 residues. CDR3 in amino acids: CASSPQKTDTEAFF. The CDR3 nucleotides read TGTGCCAGCTCACCACAAAAAACTGACACTGAAGCTTTCTTT.

V gene TRBV19 combines with J gene TRBJ1-4; D is unresolved. V was clipped by 6 bases and J by 3 bases, with 14 bases between them. The CDR3 runs 15 residues. The germline V gene has CDR1 LNHDA and CDR2 SQIVND (reference sequence). In DNA form, the CDR3 reads TGTGCCAGTAGCCGGGCCAGCCACTCTAATGAAAAACTGTTTTTT. Its translation is CASSRASHSNEKLFF.

The chain is built from TRBV5-4 and TRBJ2-7, with TRBD1 identical over 7 bases. CDR1 SGHNT and CDR2 YYREEE come from the germline V gene (reference sequence). This CDR3 spans 14 amino acids. V lost 4 bases, J lost 2 bases, and 6 bases stayed unmatched. CDR3 in amino acids: CASSIRQGPYEQYF. CDR3 coding DNA: TGTGCCAGCAGCATCCGACAGGGCCCCTACGAGCAGTACTTC.

The chain couples TRBV18 to TRBJ1-2; D not resolved. CDR3 size: 14 residues. Trimming took off 0 bases at V and 3 bases at J, with 8 bases between the two ends. Germline-derived CDR1 and CDR2 are KGHSH and LQKENI. CDR3 region: CASSPPSADYGYTF. The CDR3 DNA reads TGTGCCAGCTCACCACCGTCGGCAGACTATGGCTACACCTTC.

The chain has TRBV5-1 and TRBJ1-2, with TRBD1 matching 10 bases. There are 15 residues in the CDR3. After removal of 5 bases from V and 4 bases from J, the junction contained 8 bases not matched to a gene. From germline, CDR1 is SGHRS and CDR2 YFSETQ. The CDR3 loop reads CASRLGQGGGYGYTF. DNA for the CDR3: TGCGCCAGCAGACTCGGACAGGGGGGCGGCTATGGCTACACCTTC.

The chain is built from TRBV4-1 and TRBJ1-1; D remains unclear. The germline V gene encodes CDR1 MGHRA and CDR2 YSYEKL. The CDR3 extends over 14 amino acids. V was clipped by 4 bases and J by 5 bases, with 14 bases between them. The CDR3 DNA reads as TGCGCCAGCAGCCCAACGGCGGGGAGGACTGAAGCTTTCTTT. Protein product: CASSPTAGRTEAFF.

The V call is TRBV20-1, the J call TRBJ1-1; the D gene is possibly TRBD1 (5 bases). V lost 1 base to trimming and J lost 6 bases, with 6 bases between them. This CDR3 region has 11 residues. CDR1 is DFQATT, CDR2 SNEGSKA, per germline (reference sequence). The CDR3 DNA reads as TGCAGTGCTAGAGCCAGGGCTGAAGCTTTCTTT. It codes for CSARARAEAFF.